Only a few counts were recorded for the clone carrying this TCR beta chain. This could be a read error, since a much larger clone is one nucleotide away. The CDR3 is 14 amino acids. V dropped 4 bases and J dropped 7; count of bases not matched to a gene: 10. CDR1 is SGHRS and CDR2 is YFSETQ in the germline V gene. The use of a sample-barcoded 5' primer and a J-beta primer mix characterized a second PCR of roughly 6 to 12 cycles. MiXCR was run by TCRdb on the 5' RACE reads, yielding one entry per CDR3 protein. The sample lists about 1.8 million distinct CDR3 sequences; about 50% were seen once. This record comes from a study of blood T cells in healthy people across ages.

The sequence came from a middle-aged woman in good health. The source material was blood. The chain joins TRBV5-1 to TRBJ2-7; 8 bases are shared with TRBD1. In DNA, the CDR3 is TGCGCCAGCAGCCCGGGACAGGTTGACAATGAGCAGTACTTC. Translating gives CASSPGQVDNEQYF.